The 22 T cell receptor beta chains listed next were all sequenced from one sample in a study of cytomegalovirus exposure and HLA in healthy donors. Researchers ran the PCR with 60 Vbeta and 13 Jbeta primers. Profiling relied on immunoSEQ multiplex PCR, and the TCRdb table lists in-frame clones only, not all of them. The sample consists of approximately 220,000 clones, approximately 88% of them appearing once. Sequencing input: PBMCs. Every receptor here comes from a boy younger than 10 in good health and CMV-seronegative.

The rearrangement links TRBV6-1 to TRBJ1-2; D unresolved. Trimming cost V 5 bases and J 4 bases, with 11 bases left between them. In germline, CDR1 is MNHNS, CDR2 SASEGT. The CDR3 loop spans 13 amino acids. Here the CDR3 DNA reads TGTGCCAGCAGTCTTTCACAGCTCTATGGCTACACCTTC. Its protein is CASSLSQLYGYTF.

V is TRBV5-4 and J is TRBJ1-6, with D maybe TRBD1 (5 bases). Germline loops: CDR1 SGHNT, CDR2 YYREEE (reference sequence). Trimming pared 2 bases from V and 8 bases from J, leaving 11 bases between. The CDR3 is 14 amino acids. In DNA form, the CDR3 reads TGTGCCAGCAGCTTAGTCGGACAAGATTCACCCCTCCACTTT. Translating gives CASSLVGQDSPLHF. Looking up the rest from reference TRBV5-4 and TRBJ1-6 gives the full variable domain: ETGVTQSPTHLIKTRGQQVTLRCSSQSGHNTVSWYQQALGQGPQFIFQYYREEENGRGNFPPRFSGLQFPNYSSELNVNALELDDSALYLCASSLVGQDSPLHFGNGTRLTVT.

This clone was picked up a small number of times. This chain uses TRBV6-1 with TRBJ2-6, with D unclear. There are 14 residues in the CDR3. The V and J ends lost 7 bases and 0 bases respectively, with 7 bases between them. Germline V gene lookup returns CDR1 MNHNS and CDR2 SASEGT. In DNA, the CDR3 is TGTGCCAGCACCGTAATCTCTGGGGCCAACGTCCTGACTTTC. Translating gives CASTVISGANVLTF.

The V call is TRBV9, the J call TRBJ2-3, with a tentative D call TRBD2 (6 bases). The V gene lost 4 bases and the J gene lost 4 bases, with 19 bases spanning the gap. The CDR3 runs to 16 residues. In germline, CDR1 is SGDLS, CDR2 YYNGEE. This CDR3 reads CASSPRGGEGPDTQYF. The CDR3 nucleotides are TGTGCCAGCAGCCCCCGGGGAGGTGAGGGACCAGATACGCAGTATTTT.

The chain recombines TRBV11-2 with TRBJ2-7; D gene ambiguous. The ends were cut back, 1 base at V and 2 bases at J, with 9 bases in the middle. The CDR3 extends over 14 amino acids. CDR1 and CDR2 from the germline V gene are SGHAT and FQNNGV. CDR3 bases: TGTGCCAGCAGCTTAGGAGGCACCACCTACGAGCAGTACTTC. Protein product: CASSLGGTTYEQYF.

The chain links TRBV7-9 to TRBJ1-4; 8 positions agree with TRBD1. The ends lost 2 bases at V and 8 bases at J; junction bases unmatched: 4. The CDR3 has 14 amino acids. The germline gives CDR1 SEHNR, CDR2 FQNEAQ (reference sequence). The DNA for the CDR3 is TGTGCCAGCAGCTTAAGGACAGGGAGAGAAAAACTGTTTTTT. Encoded protein: CASSLRTGREKLFF.

The rearrangement joins TRBV2 to TRBJ2-5, with D unclear. The ends were cut back, 0 bases at V and 6 bases at J, with 5 bases in the middle. Germline values: CDR1 SNHLY, CDR2 FYNNEI. CDR3 length: 12 residues. The CDR3 loop reads CASSEAEKTQYF. CDR3 nucleotides: TGTGCCAGCAGTGAAGCGGAGAAGACCCAGTACTTC.

This chain connects TRBV6-6 to TRBJ2-5, with no clear D. The CDR3 contains 15 residues. V was pared by 0 bases and J by 1 base, with 9 bases between. Germline CDR1 reads MNHNY; CDR2 reads SVGAGI (reference sequence). The CDR3 protein is CASSYSGQIQETQYF. CDR3 in DNA: TGTGCCAGCAGTTACTCGGGCCAGATCCAAGAGACCCAGTACTTC.

There are a few counts of this clone. The gene calls are TRBV6-5 and TRBJ1-2; 9 nucleotides match TRBD1. Germline loops: CDR1 MNHEY, CDR2 SVGAGI. The CDR3 is 15 residues long. V was clipped by 0 bases and J by 6 bases; unmatched bases: 5. This chain's CDR3 is CASSYSGTGKDGYTF. CDR3 nucleotide sequence: TGTGCCAGCAGTTACTCCGGGACAGGGAAGGATGGCTACACCTTC.

The chain combines TRBV5-1 with TRBJ1-2; a weak D match, TRBD1 (6 bases). Per the germline V gene, CDR1 is SGHRS and CDR2 is YFSETQ. Deletions cut 4 bases from V and 6 bases from J, with 16 bases between. The CDR3 is made up of 14 amino acids. The DNA of the CDR3 is TGCGCCAGCAGCCTGGTACAGGGTATACATGGCTACACCTTC. This gives the protein CASSLVQGIHGYTF.

The J gene is TRBJ2-5, the V gene TRBV5-1; TRBD1 agrees at 12 bases. The CDR3 runs 15 residues. J gave up 5 bases and V 4 bases, and 6 bases lay outside the gene matches. Germline V gene sequence: CDR1 SGHRS, CDR2 YFSETQ. The chain's CDR3 is CASSPGQGAGETQYF. CDR3 bases: TGCGCCAGCAGCCCGGGACAGGGGGCCGGGGAGACCCAGTACTTC.

The rearrangement links TRBV27 to TRBJ1-3, with TRBD1 matching over 10 bases. The V gene end was trimmed by 4 bases and the J gene end by 0 bases; junction bases not matched to a gene: 9. CDR1 is MNHEY, CDR2 SMNVEV, per germline (reference sequence). The CDR3 has 18 residues. The chain's CDR3 is CASSYTPGQGSSGNTIYF. CDR3 bases: TGTGCCAGCAGTTACACCCCGGGACAGGGGAGCTCTGGAAACACCATATATTTT.

The CDR3 nucleotides are TGTGCCAGCAGCGTAGAACAGGGCAATCAGCCCCAGCATTTT. It codes for CASSVEQGNQPQHF. The chain employs TRBV9 and TRBJ1-5, with D maybe TRBD1 (5 bases). From germline, CDR1 is SGDLS and CDR2 YYNGEE. The V end was cut by 0 bases, the J end by 2 bases, with 6 bases between. The CDR3 sequence is 14 residues long.

V is TRBV27 and J is TRBJ2-3; 13 nucleotides align to TRBD2. Per germline, CDR1 MNHEY and CDR2 SMNVEV (reference sequence). V trimming: 5 bases; J trimming: 6 bases; junction bases outside the gene matches: 5. This CDR3 has 15 residues. Here the CDR3 reads CASSRTSGSRDTQYF. As DNA, the CDR3 is TGTGCCAGCAGTCGGACTAGCGGGAGTCGGGATACGCAGTATTTT.

The chain couples TRBV6-5 to TRBJ2-7, with 8 nucleotides matching TRBD2. The CDR3 runs to 14 residues. In germline, CDR1 is MNHEY, CDR2 SVGAGI. The CDR3 nucleotides read TGTGTCGGGAGGGAGAGGCGAGAGCCCCACGAGCAGTACTTC. Translated, it gives CVGRERREPHEQYF.

This sequence joins TRBV30 and TRBJ2-2, with D perhaps TRBD1 (6 bases). The CDR3 totals 15 residues. Looked up from germline, CDR1 is GTSNPN and CDR2 is SVGIG (reference sequence). V lost 3 bases, J lost 8 bases, and 19 bases lay in between. The chain's CDR3 is CAWSVLEQGIGELFF. The CDR3 nucleotides read TGTGCCTGGAGCGTTCTTGAGCAGGGGATTGGGGAGCTGTTTTTT.

The gene calls are TRBV14 and TRBJ2-7; D possibly corresponds to TRBD1 (6 bases). The length of the CDR3 is 16 residues. Trimming stripped 0 bases from V and 6 bases from J, with 18 bases between. Per germline, CDR1 SGHDN and CDR2 FVKESK. DNA of the CDR3: TGTGCCAGCAGCCAAGATCGTGAGGGGGAAGAAGGCGAGCAGTACTTC. Its protein is CASSQDREGEEGEQYF. Full variable domain (missing parts from reference TRBV14 and TRBJ2-7): EAGVTQFPSHSVIEKGQTVTLRCDPISGHDNLYWYRRVMGKEIKFLLHFVKESKQDESGMPNNRFLAERTGGTYSTLKVQPAELEDSGVYFCASSQDREGEEGEQYFGPGTRLTVT.

The chain uses TRBV4-1 and TRBJ1-5; D might be TRBD1 (5 bases). This CDR3 spans 15 amino acids. Germline CDR1 reads MGHRA; CDR2 reads YSYEKL. Trimming removed 0 bases from V and 5 bases from J, with 11 bases in between. The chain's CDR3 is CASSQDREVYQPQHF. CDR3 coding DNA: TGCGCCAGCAGCCAAGACAGGGAGGTGTATCAGCCCCAGCATTTT.

This clone was observed a single time. The V gene is TRBV7-2, the J gene TRBJ2-5; 12 bases are shared with TRBD2. The CDR3 is 14 residues long. Germline V lookup: CDR1 SGHTA, CDR2 FQGNSA. The J segment lost 10 bases and the V segment lost 6 bases, leaving 9 bases of the junction unmatched. The CDR3 DNA reads TGTGCCAGCAGTCCGGGGACTAGCGGGCCTAACCAGTACTTC. It is translated as CASSPGTSGPNQYF.

V and J are TRBV5-1 and TRBJ1-3; 9 nucleotides agree with TRBD1. CDR3 length: 16 residues. With V trimmed by 2 bases and J by 1 base, 4 bases remained unmatched. CDR1 and CDR2 from the germline V gene are SGHRS and YFSETQ. The CDR3 loop reads CASSFGGQGSGNTIYF. The CDR3 nucleotides read TGCGCCAGCAGCTTTGGGGGACAGGGATCTGGAAACACCATATATTTT.

The V gene is TRBV18, the J gene TRBJ1-3; TRBD1 agrees at 12 bases. The CDR3 loop spans 16 amino acids. From germline, CDR1 is KGHSH and CDR2 LQKENI. The V gene end was trimmed by 4 bases and the J gene end by 6 bases; junction bases not matched to a gene: 7. The CDR3 reads CASSQGDRGHSNTIYF. The CDR3 bases are TGTGCCAGCTCACAAGGGGACAGGGGGCACTCAAACACCATATATTTT. The full variable domain, rest sourced from reference TRBV18 and TRBJ1-3, is NAGVMQNPRHLVRRRGQEARLRCSPMKGHSHVYWYRQLPEEGLKFMVYLQKENIIDESGMPKERFSAEFPKEGPSILRIQQVVRGDSAAYFCASSQGDRGHSNTIYFGEGSWLTVV.

The sample holds a few counts of this clone. The chain joins TRBV6-1 to TRBJ1-1; TRBD1 agrees at 7 bases. The J segment lost 3 bases and the V segment lost 6 bases, leaving 4 bases of the junction unmatched. This CDR3 has 13 residues. Germline values: CDR1 MNHNS, CDR2 SASEGT. CDR3 loop: CASRQGIDTEAFF. The CDR3 region has the DNA TGTGCCAGCAGACAGGGGATCGACACTGAAGCTTTCTTT.